These T cell receptor beta chains were read from a single sample in a study of cytomegalovirus exposure and HLA in healthy donors. Here immunoSEQ multiplex PCR was the method, and the copy in TCRdb shows in-frame clones only, minus some. The sample contains about 240,000 clones, approximately 86% of which appear only once. Sequenced input: PBMCs. The receptors were sampled from a woman in her thirties in good health and CMV-seropositive. Each CDR3 is given with its conserved first and last residue. The D gene is left open where the match is weak. Expanded clones are given a class, and other clones once, few, many or no size at all.

abundance	v_gene	len	j_gene	d_gene	CDR3aa	CDR3nt
.	TRBV5-1	13	TRBJ2-1	TRBD1	CASRRQGDNEQFF	TGCGCCAGCAGAAGACAGGGGGACAATGAGCAGTTCTTC
.	TRBV27	15	TRBJ2-7	TRBD2	CASSLSAGETYEQYF	TGTGCCAGCAGTTTATCAGCGGGGGAAACCTACGAGCAGTACTTC
once	TRBV5-1	16	TRBJ2-5	TRBD1	CASSLARTGDRETQYF	TGCGCCAGCAGCTTGGCCAGGACAGGGGATCGAGAGACCCAGTACTTC
.	TRBV27	12	TRBJ2-5	TRBD2	CASRSSGETQYF	TGTGCCAGCAGGTCTAGCGGAGAGACCCAGTACTTC
.	TRBV18	14	TRBJ1-1	.	CASSPRESTAEAFF	TGTGCCAGCTCACCACGGGAGTCAACAGCTGAAGCTTTCTTT
once	TRBV6-5	13	TRBJ2-7	.	CASRAPGSYEQYF	TGTGCCAGCAGGGCCCCAGGATCCTACGAGCAGTACTTC
.	TRBV7-9	12	TRBJ2-5	.	CASSRVQETQYF	TGTGCCAGCAGCCGGGTGCAAGAGACCCAGTACTTC
.	TRBV7-6	16	TRBJ1-3	.	CASSLAEGAAGNTIYF	TGTGCCAGCAGCTTAGCGGAAGGGGCGGCTGGAAACACCATATATTTT
.	TRBV9	17	TRBJ2-3	TRBD2	CASSAVLAGVSTDTQYF	TGTGCCAGCAGCGCGGTATTAGCGGGAGTATCAACAGATACGCAGTATTTT
few	TRBV7-6	14	TRBJ2-5	.	CASSLVWAGETQYF	TGTGCCAGCAGCTTAGTGTGGGCTGGAGAGACCCAGTACTTC
.	TRBV29-1	13	TRBJ2-1	.	CSVEPREYGEQFF	TGCAGCGTTGAGCCCAGGGAATACGGTGAGCAGTTCTTC
.	TRBV28	13	TRBJ1-5	.	CASSWTNPQPQHF	TGTGCCAGCAGTTGGACTAATCCTCAGCCCCAGCATTTT
.	TRBV9	16	TRBJ1-1	.	CASSPQLGGLGTEAFF	TGTGCCAGCAGCCCTCAACTAGGAGGGCTGGGCACTGAAGCTTTCTTT
.	TRBV19	14	TRBJ1-4	.	CASSISATNEKLFF	TGTGCCAGTAGTATCAGTGCAACTAATGAAAAACTGTTTTTT
.	TRBV27	12	TRBJ2-7	TRBD2	CASGLASYEQYF	TGTGCCAGCGGACTAGCTTCCTACGAGCAGTACTTC
.	TRBV2	17	TRBJ1-5	.	CASSEALVSPLNQPQHF	TGTGCCAGCAGTGAAGCGCTCGTCAGTCCTTTAAATCAGCCCCAGCATTTT
.	TRBV7-7	15	TRBJ2-3	TRBD2	CASSLGLASTDTQYF	TGTGCTAGCAGTTTGGGACTAGCGAGCACAGATACGCAGTATTTT
few	TRBV11-3	12	TRBJ2-1	TRBD2	CASSRAGNEQFF	TGTGCCAGCAGTAGAGCGGGAAATGAGCAGTTCTTC
.	TRBV27	14	TRBJ2-7	TRBD1	CASSLTGEPSEQYF	TGTGCCAGCAGTCTGACAGGGGAGCCCTCCGAGCAGTACTTC
.	TRBV2	15	TRBJ2-7	.	CASSEGMWSNYEQYF	TGTGCCAGCAGTGAAGGGATGTGGAGCAACTACGAGCAGTACTTC
.	TRBV9	15	TRBJ2-2	.	CASSVASGRAGELFF	TGTGCCAGCAGCGTAGCTTCGGGCAGGGCCGGGGAGCTGTTTTTT
.	TRBV15	12	TRBJ2-7	TRBD2	CATSSGPGGQYF	TGTGCCACCAGCAGTGGACCGGGAGGGCAGTACTTC
.	TRBV9	14	TRBJ1-5	TRBD1	CASSASGGGQPQHF	TGTGCCAGCAGCGCATCAGGGGGCGGTCAGCCCCAGCATTTT
.	TRBV19	13	TRBJ1-2	TRBD1	CASAQGQGTVYTF	TGTGCCAGCGCTCAGGGACAGGGGACGGTCTACACCTTC
.	TRBV30	12	TRBJ2-7	TRBD2	CACRGGRDEQYF	TGTGCCTGTCGTGGCGGGAGGGACGAGCAGTACTTC
.	TRBV27	15	TRBJ2-1	.	CASSYDSPSYNEQFF	TGTGCCAGCAGTTATGACTCCCCTTCTTACAATGAGCAGTTCTTC
.	TRBV28	17	TRBJ1-5	.	CASSLLQGSYSNQPQHF	TGTGCCAGCAGTTTACTACAGGGCTCCTATAGCAATCAGCCCCAGCATTTT
few	TRBV5-1	15	TRBJ2-3	TRBD2	CASSTGLAATDTQYF	TGCGCCAGCAGCACTGGACTAGCGGCCACAGATACGCAGTATTTT
.	TRBV11-2	15	TRBJ2-1	TRBD2	CASSLWTSGTNEQFF	TGTGCCAGCAGCTTATGGACTAGCGGGACCAATGAGCAGTTCTTC
.	TRBV2	17	TRBJ2-6	TRBD1	CASSGRQGAAGANVLTF	TGTGCCAGCAGTGGCCGACAGGGGGCGGCTGGGGCCAACGTCCTGACTTTC
.	TRBV13	20	TRBJ2-3	TRBD2	CASSSDLSFGLAAATDTQYF	TGTGCCAGCAGCTCTGACCTCTCCTTCGGACTAGCGGCCGCCACAGATACGCAGTATTTT
.	TRBV6-1	13	TRBJ2-3	TRBD1	CAGGHRGTDTQYF	TGTGCCGGAGGTCACAGGGGGACAGATACGCAGTATTTT
once	TRBV7-2	15	TRBJ2-7	TRBD2	CASSRAAGLANEQYF	TGTGCCAGCAGCAGAGCAGCGGGACTAGCGAACGAGCAGTACTTC
few	TRBV2	15	TRBJ2-1	TRBD2	CASGGTSGIDNEQFF	TGTGCCAGCGGAGGGACTAGCGGGATCGACAATGAGCAGTTCTTC
.	TRBV7-9	15	TRBJ2-5	TRBD2	CASSLDPGGGETQYF	TGTGCCAGCAGCTTAGATCCGGGAGGAGGGGAGACCCAGTACTTC
once	TRBV5-5	18	TRBJ1-2	TRBD1	CASSLDRRDRGLRYGYTF	TGTGCCAGCAGCTTGGACCGGCGGGACAGGGGGCTACGCTATGGCTACACCTTC
.	TRBV4-1	15	TRBJ2-1	.	CASSQDGGSYNEQFF	TGCGCCAGCAGCCAAGATGGCGGCTCCTACAATGAGCAGTTCTTC
.	TRBV4-2	18	TRBJ2-3	TRBD1	CASSQALPGTGSTDTQYF	TGTGCCAGCAGCCAAGCACTCCCCGGGACAGGTAGCACAGATACGCAGTATTTT
.	TRBV5-1	16	TRBJ2-1	.	CASSLASVPSYNEQFF	TGCGCCAGCAGCTTGGCTTCGGTTCCCTCCTACAATGAGCAGTTCTTC
.	TRBV19	15	TRBJ2-7	TRBD1	CASSIVWDRAYEQYF	TGTGCCAGTAGTATAGTATGGGACAGGGCTTACGAGCAGTACTTC
.	TRBV27	12	TRBJ2-7	.	CASSYSLGMQYF	TGTGCCAGCAGTTACTCCCTCGGGATGCAGTACTTC
.	TRBV7-9	16	TRBJ2-7	TRBD2	CASRPGLAGSSYEQYF	TGTGCCAGCAGACCGGGACTAGCGGGAAGTTCCTACGAGCAGTACTTC
.	TRBV19	14	TRBJ1-1	TRBD1	CASSLTGGTTEAFF	TGTGCCAGTAGCCTGACAGGGGGGACCACTGAAGCTTTCTTT
once	TRBV19	15	TRBJ1-2	TRBD1	CASSARGAILYGYTF	TGTGCCAGTAGTGCCAGGGGGGCGATCCTTTATGGCTACACCTTC
.	TRBV5-1	14	TRBJ2-5	TRBD2	CASSLRLAGETQYF	TGCGCCAGCAGCTTAAGACTAGCGGGAGAGACCCAGTACTTC
.	TRBV27	18	TRBJ2-7	TRBD2	CASSFLAGGGLASYEQYF	TGTGCCAGCAGTTTCCTAGCGGGAGGAGGATTGGCCTCCTACGAGCAGTACTTC